The entry that follows covers one TCR beta chain sequence. These data come from a study of T cell changes during pregnancy in multiple sclerosis. Clones were read by immunoSEQ multiplex PCR, and TCRdb kept only the in-frame ones, dropping some. This sample has roughly 70,000 clones, with 90% found just once. The source is a female donor with multiple sclerosis, enrolled in a pregnancy study. The source was peripheral blood, collected in the third trimester of pregnancy.

CDR3 DNA: TGTGCCAGCCGCGGGAGCTCCTACGAGCAGTACTTC. Protein product: CASRGSSYEQYF. The chain uses TRBV27 and TRBJ2-7; the match to TRBD2 covers 7 bases. V was pared by 8 bases and J by 0 bases, with 1 base of the junction left unmatched. CDR1 is MNHEY and CDR2 is SMNVEV in the germline V gene (reference sequence). This CDR3 is 12 amino acids long.